This T cell receptor (beta chain) was documented in a study of shared clonotypes between healthy human individuals. The wider study: The donor group consisted of a couple of women and a few men, aged 18 to 49. Whole-study findings and limits: Clonotypes that were shared across several donors made up around 5% of naive CD4 clonotypes.

Notes on this clone: Its matching antigen is unknown.

Original handling: Filtering differed, since immunoSEQ gave only junction sequences and no quality scores. This table comes from immunoSEQ multiplex PCR, and its TCRdb copy is limited to in-frame clones, with some not included. V and J calls and clone size are copied from that table; D and trimming were computed from the DNA. The repertoire has roughly 570,000 clones, 95% to 98% of them found once; the top ten carry approximately 0.3%. CD45RO negativity and positive selection for CCR7 defined naive CD8 cells, a population that excluded terminally differentiated effector memory CD45RA+ cells. All donors qualified as healthy HIV-negative adults and had experienced no recent acute infections or vaccinations. Germline CDR1 is LGHNA and CDR2 is YSLEER. CDR3 length: 15 amino acids. V dropped 0 bases and J dropped 4 bases, with 13 bases sitting between them.

The sequence was collected from a man aged 25 to 40 in good health. The V gene is TRBV4-3, the J gene TRBJ2-7; D possibly corresponds to TRBD1 (6 bases). Sequenced sample: naive CD8+ T cells sorted from blood. CDR3 coding DNA: TGCGCCAGCAGCCAAGATGCACAGGGCGGTTACGAGCAGTACTTC. Its protein product is CASSQDAQGGYEQYF.